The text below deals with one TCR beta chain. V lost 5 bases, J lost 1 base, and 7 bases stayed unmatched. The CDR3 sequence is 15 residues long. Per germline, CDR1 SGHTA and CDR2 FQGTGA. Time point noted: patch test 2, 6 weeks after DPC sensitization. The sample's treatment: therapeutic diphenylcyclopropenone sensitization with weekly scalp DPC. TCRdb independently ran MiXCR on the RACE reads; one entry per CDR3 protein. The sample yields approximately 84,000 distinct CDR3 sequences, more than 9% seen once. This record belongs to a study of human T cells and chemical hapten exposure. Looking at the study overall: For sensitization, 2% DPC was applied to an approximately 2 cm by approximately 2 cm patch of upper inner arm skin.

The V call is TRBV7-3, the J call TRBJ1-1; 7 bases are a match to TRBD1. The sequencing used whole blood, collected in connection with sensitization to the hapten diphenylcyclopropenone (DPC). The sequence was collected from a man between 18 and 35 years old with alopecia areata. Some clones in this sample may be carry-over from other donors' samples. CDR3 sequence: CASSSEQGTNTEAFF. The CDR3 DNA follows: TGTGCCAGCAGCAGTGAACAGGGGACGAACACTGAAGCTTTCTTT.